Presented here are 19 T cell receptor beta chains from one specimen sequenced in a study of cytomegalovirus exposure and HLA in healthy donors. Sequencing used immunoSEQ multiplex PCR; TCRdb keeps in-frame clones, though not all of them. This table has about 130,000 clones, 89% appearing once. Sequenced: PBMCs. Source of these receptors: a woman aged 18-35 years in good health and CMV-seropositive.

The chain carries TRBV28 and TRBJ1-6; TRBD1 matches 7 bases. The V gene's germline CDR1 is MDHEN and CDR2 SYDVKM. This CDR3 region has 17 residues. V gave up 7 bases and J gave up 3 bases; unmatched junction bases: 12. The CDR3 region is CASTPGGTGLYNSPLHF. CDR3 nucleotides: TGTGCCAGCACCCCAGGGGGTACAGGGCTCTATAATTCACCCCTCCACTTT.

The CDR3 region has the DNA TGCGCCAGCAGCTCGGACATAAACTATGGCTACACCTTC. It specifies CASSSDINYGYTF. The rearrangement uses TRBV5-1 and TRBJ1-2; D perhaps matches TRBD1 (5 bases). The V end was cut by 3 bases, the J end by 2 bases, with 8 bases between. Germline V CDR1 and CDR2: SGHRS, YFSETQ. This CDR3 has 13 amino acids.

CDR3 in DNA: TGTGCCAGCAGCCTCCCGGGGACAGGGATCTATGGCTACACCTTC. This sequence encodes CASSLPGTGIYGYTF. The chain combines TRBV14 with TRBJ1-2; 9 bases are shared with TRBD1. This CDR3 spans 15 amino acids. From germline, CDR1 is SGHDN and CDR2 FVKESK. V shed 4 bases and J 4 bases; nucleotides not matched to a gene: 7.

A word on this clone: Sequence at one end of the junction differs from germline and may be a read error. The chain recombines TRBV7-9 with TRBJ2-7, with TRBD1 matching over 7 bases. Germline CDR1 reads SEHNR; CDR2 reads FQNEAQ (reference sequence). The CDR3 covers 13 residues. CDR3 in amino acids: CASSVATGFEQYF. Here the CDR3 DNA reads TGTGCCAGCAGCGTAGCGACAGGGTTCGAGCAGTACTTC.

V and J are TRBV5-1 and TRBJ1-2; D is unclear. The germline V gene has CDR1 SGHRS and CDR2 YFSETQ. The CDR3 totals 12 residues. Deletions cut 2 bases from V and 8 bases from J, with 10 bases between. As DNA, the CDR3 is TGCGCCAGCAGCTTTGAACCTGGCGGCTACACCTTC. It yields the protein CASSFEPGGYTF.

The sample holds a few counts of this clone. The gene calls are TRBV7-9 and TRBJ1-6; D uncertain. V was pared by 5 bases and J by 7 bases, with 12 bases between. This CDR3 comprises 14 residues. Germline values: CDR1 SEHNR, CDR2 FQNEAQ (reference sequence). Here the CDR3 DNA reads TGTGCCAGCAGCCAAGAGTATAACAATTCACCCCTCCACTTT. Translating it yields CASSQEYNNSPLHF.

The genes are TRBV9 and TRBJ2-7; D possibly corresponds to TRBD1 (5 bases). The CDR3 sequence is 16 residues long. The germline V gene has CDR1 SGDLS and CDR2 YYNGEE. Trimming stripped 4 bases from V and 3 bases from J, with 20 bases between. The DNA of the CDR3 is TGTGCCAGCAGCCCCACGGACAAGGCCCGTATCTACGAGCAGTACTTC. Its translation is CASSPTDKARIYEQYF.

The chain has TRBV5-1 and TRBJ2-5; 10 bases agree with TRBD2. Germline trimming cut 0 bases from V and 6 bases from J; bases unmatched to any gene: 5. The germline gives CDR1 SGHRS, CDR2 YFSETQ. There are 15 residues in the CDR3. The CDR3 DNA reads TGCGCCAGCAGCTTGGAGTCTAGCGGGGGTCAGACCCAGTACTTC. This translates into CASSLESSGGQTQYF.

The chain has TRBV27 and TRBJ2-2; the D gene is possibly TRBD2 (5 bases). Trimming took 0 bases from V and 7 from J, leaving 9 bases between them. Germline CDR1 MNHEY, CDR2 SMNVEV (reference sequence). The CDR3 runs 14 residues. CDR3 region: CASSLSGDIGELFF. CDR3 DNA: TGTGCCAGCAGTTTATCCGGGGATATCGGGGAGCTGTTTTTT.

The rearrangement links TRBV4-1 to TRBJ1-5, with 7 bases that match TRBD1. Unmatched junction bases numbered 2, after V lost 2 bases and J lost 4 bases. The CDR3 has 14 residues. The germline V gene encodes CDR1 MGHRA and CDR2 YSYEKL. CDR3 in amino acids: CASSQRQGNQPQHF. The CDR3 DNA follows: TGCGCCAGCAGCCAAAGACAGGGAAATCAGCCCCAGCATTTT.

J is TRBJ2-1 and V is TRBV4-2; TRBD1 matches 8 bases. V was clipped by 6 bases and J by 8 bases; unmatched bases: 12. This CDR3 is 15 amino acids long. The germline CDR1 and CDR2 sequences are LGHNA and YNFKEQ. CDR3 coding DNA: TGTGCCAGCAGTTTCACGGACAGGGTGATTGATGAGCAGTTCTTC. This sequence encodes CASSFTDRVIDEQFF.

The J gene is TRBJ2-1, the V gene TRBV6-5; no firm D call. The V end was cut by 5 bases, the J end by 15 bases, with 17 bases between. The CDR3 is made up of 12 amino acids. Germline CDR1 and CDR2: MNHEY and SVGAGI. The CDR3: CASSDPRSFRFF. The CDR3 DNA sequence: TGTGCCAGCAGTGACCCTAGGTCTTTTCGGTTCTTC.

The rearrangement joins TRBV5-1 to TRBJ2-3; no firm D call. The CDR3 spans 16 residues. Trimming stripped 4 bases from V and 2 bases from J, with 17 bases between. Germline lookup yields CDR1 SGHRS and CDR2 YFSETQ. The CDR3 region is CASSPRTQRYTDTQYF. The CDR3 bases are TGCGCCAGCAGCCCTCGCACGCAACGCTACACAGATACGCAGTATTTT. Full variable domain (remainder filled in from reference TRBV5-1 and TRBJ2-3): KAGVTQTPRYLIKTRGQQVTLSCSPISGHRSVSWYQQTPGQGLQFLFEYFSETQRNKGNFPGRFSGRQFSNSRSEMNVSTLELGDSALYLCASSPRTQRYTDTQYFGPGTRLTVL.

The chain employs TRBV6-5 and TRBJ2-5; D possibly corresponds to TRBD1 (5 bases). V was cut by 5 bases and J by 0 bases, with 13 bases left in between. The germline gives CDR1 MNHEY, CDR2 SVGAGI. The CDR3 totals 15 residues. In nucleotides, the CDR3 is TGTGCCAGCAGTAGACAGATACCGTACCAAGAGACCCAGTACTTC. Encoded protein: CASSRQIPYQETQYF.

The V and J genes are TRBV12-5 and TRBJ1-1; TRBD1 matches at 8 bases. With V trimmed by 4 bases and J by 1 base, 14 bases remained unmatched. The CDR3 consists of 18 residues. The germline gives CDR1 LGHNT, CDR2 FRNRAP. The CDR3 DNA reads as TGTGCTAGTGGTTCGATTAACGGACAGGGAGTTAGGAACACTGAAGCTTTCTTT. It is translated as CASGSINGQGVRNTEAFF.

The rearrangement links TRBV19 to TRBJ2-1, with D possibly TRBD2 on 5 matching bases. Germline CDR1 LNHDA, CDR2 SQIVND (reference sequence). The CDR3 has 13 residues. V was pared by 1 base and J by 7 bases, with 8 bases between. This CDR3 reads CASSIARGNEQFF. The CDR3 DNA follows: TGTGCCAGTAGTATAGCTAGAGGGAATGAGCAGTTCTTC.

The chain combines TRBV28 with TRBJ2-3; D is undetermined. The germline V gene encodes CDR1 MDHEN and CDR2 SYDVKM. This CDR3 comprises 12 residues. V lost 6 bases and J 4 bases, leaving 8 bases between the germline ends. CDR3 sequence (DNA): TGTGCCAGCAGCCTGTTCGCAGATACGCAGTATTTT. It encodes CASSLFADTQYF.

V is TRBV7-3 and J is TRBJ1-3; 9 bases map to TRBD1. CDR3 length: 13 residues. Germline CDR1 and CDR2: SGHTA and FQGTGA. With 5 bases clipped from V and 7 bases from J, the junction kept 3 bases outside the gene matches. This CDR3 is CASSPGQGNTIYF. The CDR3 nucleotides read TGTGCCAGCAGCCCAGGACAGGGGAACACCATATATTTT.

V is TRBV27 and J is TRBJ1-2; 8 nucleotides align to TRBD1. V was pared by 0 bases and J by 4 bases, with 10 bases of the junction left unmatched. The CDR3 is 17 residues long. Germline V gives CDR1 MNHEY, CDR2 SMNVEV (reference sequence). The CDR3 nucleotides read TGTGCCAGCAGTTTATCCGTTCTGACAGGGGCCTCCTATGGCTACACCTTC. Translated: CASSLSVLTGASYGYTF.